Listed below are T cell receptor beta chains from one sample, sequenced in a study of early T cells in non-severe SARS-CoV-2 infection. TCRdb fed the 5' RACE reads into MiXCR, producing one record per CDR3 protein. The sample holds 85,000 to 90,000 distinct CDR3 sequences; about 14% are singletons and the top ten take 6.1%. The sequencing input was whole blood. All receptors derive from an adult who was a healthcare worker with PCR-confirmed SARS-CoV-2 infection or an uninfected control (not recorded which). CDR3s include the opening cysteine and the closing phenylalanine or tryptophan. Fields, in order: clone size, J gene, D gene, V gene, CDR3 protein, CDR3 DNA. D genes are given only for firm matches. Clone sizes are given selectively: once, few, many, or a class where the clone is expanded.

- TRBJ1-4 TRBD1 TRBV20-1 CSARAGGDATNEKLFF TGCAGTGCTAGAGCAGGGGGGGATGCAACTAATGAAAAACTGTTTTTT
many TRBJ2-1 TRBD2 TRBV20-1 CSARDVTSVHNEQFF TGCAGTGCTAGAGATGTGACTAGCGTCCACAATGAGCAGTTCTTC
once TRBJ2-1 - TRBV27 CASSLIGGSYNEQFF TGTGCCAGCAGTTTAATAGGGGGCTCCTACAATGAGCAGTTCTTC
many TRBJ2-3 TRBD2 TRBV5-6 CASSLQSGGSDTQYF TGTGCCAGCAGCTTGCAAAGCGGGGGTTCAGATACGCAGTATTTT
- TRBJ1-4 - TRBV20-1 CSAKGGSANEKLFF TGCAGTGCTAAGGGGGGCTCTGCTAATGAAAAACTGTTTTTT
few TRBJ1-6 - TRBV4-3 CASSLRPNSPLHF TGCGCCAGCAGCCTCCGCCCTAATTCACCCCTCCACTTT
- TRBJ1-1 TRBD1 TRBV10-2 CASKKQGVYTEAFF TGCGCCAGCAAAAAACAGGGGGTTTACACTGAAGCTTTCTTT
few TRBJ2-7 - TRBV3-1 CASSPSPGVGYEQYF TGTGCCAGCAGCCCATCCCCAGGGGTCGGCTACGAGCAGTACTTC
few TRBJ1-2 TRBD1 TRBV20-1 CSASDRDGYTF TGCAGTGCTAGTGACAGGGACGGCTACACCTTC
many TRBJ2-3 TRBD2 TRBV4-1 CASSPTPTSGPSVDTQYF TGCGCCAGCAGCCCCACCCCTACTAGCGGGCCAAGTGTAGATACGCAGTATTTT
- TRBJ2-7 - TRBV9 CASSVESPGAGAYEQYF TGTGCCAGCAGCGTAGAATCCCCGGGGGCAGGAGCCTACGAGCAGTACTTC
few TRBJ2-3 TRBD1 TRBV7-2 CASSFRQGAWTDTQYF TGTGCCAGCAGCTTCCGACAGGGGGCTTGGACAGATACGCAGTATTTT
- TRBJ2-1 TRBD2 TRBV5-1 CASSASLAGGYNEQFF TGCGCCAGCAGCGCCTCACTAGCGGGGGGTTACAATGAGCAGTTCTTC
few TRBJ2-7 TRBD2 TRBV6-2/TRBV6-3 CASSYPSSGRAYEQYF TGTGCCAGCAGTTACCCTTCTAGCGGGCGAGCCTACGAGCAGTACTTC
few TRBJ1-5 - TRBV28 CASSPGQSQHF TGTGCCAGCAGTCCAGGACAGAGTCAGCATTTT
- TRBJ1-1 TRBD1 TRBV20-1 CSARGGTGDTEAFF TGCAGTGCCCGGGGGGGAACAGGGGACACTGAAGCTTTCTTT
- TRBJ2-3 - TRBV3-1 CASSQDPRAHGRTDTQYF TGTGCCAGCAGCCAAGATCCAAGGGCCCATGGGCGCACAGATACGCAGTATTTT
- TRBJ2-7 - TRBV20-1 CSAIGEPYEQYF TGCAGTGCTATCGGGGAACCCTACGAGCAGTACTTC
- TRBJ1-1 - TRBV29-1 CSVDPGTNTEAFF TGCAGCGTTGATCCAGGGACGAACACTGAAGCTTTCTTT
- TRBJ1-6 - TRBV28 CASSLRVRPNSPLHF TGTGCCAGCAGTTTGAGGGTCAGGCCTAATTCACCCCTCCACTTT
- TRBJ2-7 TRBD2 TRBV13 CASSLGLAGNYEQYF TGTGCCAGCAGCTTAGGGCTAGCGGGGAACTACGAGCAGTACTTC
many TRBJ1-6 TRBD1 TRBV27 CASSGQGTNNSPLHF TGTGCCAGCTCGGGACAGGGAACGAATAATTCACCCCTCCACTTT
- TRBJ2-5 - TRBV24-1 CATSDLKAGQETQYF TGTGCCACCAGTGACCTCAAGGCGGGGCAAGAGACCCAGTACTTC
- TRBJ2-3 - TRBV7-2 CASRLLVDTQYF TGTGCCAGCAGACTGCTCGTGGATACGCAGTATTTT
few TRBJ2-7 - TRBV13 CASSFGQPSYEQYF TGTGCCAGCAGCTTCGGACAGCCTTCCTACGAGCAGTACTTC
- TRBJ1-3 - TRBV9 CASSVGGVSSGNTIYF TGTGCCAGCAGCGTAGGCGGCGTCAGCTCTGGAAACACCATATATTTT
- TRBJ1-6 - TRBV9 CASSVGTYNSPLHF TGTGCCAGCAGCGTAGGCACGTATAATTCACCCCTCCACTTT
- TRBJ1-2 TRBD1 TRBV9 CASSGTGTGGSGYTF TGTGCCAGCAGCGGCACCGGGACAGGGGGCTCTGGCTACACCTTC
few TRBJ2-7 - TRBV20-1 CSARTGTDYEQYF TGCAGTGCTAGGACAGGGACTGACTACGAGCAGTACTTC
- TRBJ1-1 - TRBV14 CASSQNMNTEAFF TGTGCCAGCAGCCAGAACATGAACACTGAAGCTTTCTTT
many TRBJ2-2 - TRBV7-3 CASSLGQGNTGELFF TGTGCCAGCAGCTTAGGTCAGGGGAACACCGGGGAGCTGTTTTTT
- TRBJ2-2 - TRBV12-3/TRBV12-4 CASRREAGELFF TGTGCCAGCAGGAGAGAAGCCGGGGAGCTGTTTTTT
many TRBJ1-2 TRBD1 TRBV28 CASSLKGAGGYTF TGTGCCAGCAGTTTAAAGGGGGCCGGGGGCTACACCTTC
many TRBJ1-6 - TRBV7-3 CASSAQGKDSPLHF TGTGCCAGCAGCGCCCAGGGCAAGGACTCACCCCTCCACTTT
few TRBJ1-2 - TRBV6-5 CASNLPPDSSNYGYTF TGTGCCAGCAATCTCCCCCCAGACAGTTCTAACTATGGCTACACCTTC
- TRBJ1-4 - TRBV20-1 CSANPPASLGEKLFF TGCAGTGCTAACCCGCCTGCGTCTTTGGGTGAAAAACTGTTTTTT
many TRBJ1-1 - TRBV12-3/TRBV12-4 CASSLTGNTEAFF TGTGCCAGCAGTTTAACAGGGAACACTGAAGCTTTCTTT
few TRBJ2-3 - TRBV29-1 CSVPGRPDTQYF TGCAGCGTTCCCGGGCGTCCAGATACGCAGTATTTT
many TRBJ2-3 TRBD1 TRBV3-1 CASSRGQVADTQYF TGTGCCAGCAGCCGAGGACAGGTCGCAGATACGCAGTATTTT
many TRBJ2-1 - TRBV21-1 CASRKGFRELNEQFF TGTGCCAGCAGAAAAGGCTTCAGGGAGCTCAATGAGCAGTTCTTC
- TRBJ2-7 - TRBV5-6 CASSFGRPVSYEQYF TGTGCCAGCAGCTTCGGCAGGCCTGTCTCCTACGAGCAGTACTTC
- TRBJ1-4 - TRBV15 CATSRDGGNEKLFF TGTGCCACCAGCAGAGATGGAGGTAATGAAAAACTGTTTTTT
many TRBJ1-1 TRBD1 TRBV27 CASSFDRGTEAFF TGTGCCAGCAGTTTTGACAGGGGCACTGAAGCTTTCTTT
- TRBJ1-5 - TRBV7-8 CASSLAPRQGHQPQHF TGTGCCAGCAGCTTAGCGCCCCGGCAGGGTCATCAGCCCCAGCATTTT
few TRBJ2-2 TRBD2 TRBV28 CASRGAGANTGELFF TGTGCCAGCAGAGGAGCGGGGGCGAACACCGGGGAGCTGTTTTTT
- TRBJ2-3 - TRBV5-1 CASSLDAGRTDTQYF TGCGCCAGCAGCTTGGACGCGGGACGCACAGATACGCAGTATTTT
few TRBJ2-3 - TRBV2 CASSALERGTDTQYF TGTGCCAGCAGTGCCCTTGAGCGTGGGACAGATACGCAGTATTTT
many TRBJ1-2 TRBD1 TRBV10-3 CAISWDRESGYTF TGTGCCATCAGTTGGGACAGGGAGAGTGGCTACACCTTC
- TRBJ1-1 TRBD1 TRBV2 CASSQDRGRDEAFF TGTGCCAGCAGTCAGGACAGGGGGAGAGATGAAGCTTTCTTT
few TRBJ2-7 - TRBV11-1 CASSETPGLTYEQYF TGTGCCAGCAGCGAAACCCCGGGTCTGACCTACGAGCAGTACTTC
- TRBJ2-3 TRBD1 TRBV3-1 CASSSGTADTQYF TGTGCCAGCAGCTCGGGGACAGCAGATACGCAGTATTTT
- TRBJ1-1 - TRBV5-1 CASSLEPTGNTEAFF TGCGCCAGCAGCTTGGAACCCACTGGGAACACTGAAGCTTTCTTT
few TRBJ1-2 - TRBV7-2 CASSTSTAYGYTF TGTGCCAGCAGCACGAGTACAGCTTATGGCTACACCTTC
- TRBJ2-7 TRBD2 TRBV29-1 CSVARGGEQYF TGCAGCGTCGCTCGGGGGGGCGAGCAGTACTTC